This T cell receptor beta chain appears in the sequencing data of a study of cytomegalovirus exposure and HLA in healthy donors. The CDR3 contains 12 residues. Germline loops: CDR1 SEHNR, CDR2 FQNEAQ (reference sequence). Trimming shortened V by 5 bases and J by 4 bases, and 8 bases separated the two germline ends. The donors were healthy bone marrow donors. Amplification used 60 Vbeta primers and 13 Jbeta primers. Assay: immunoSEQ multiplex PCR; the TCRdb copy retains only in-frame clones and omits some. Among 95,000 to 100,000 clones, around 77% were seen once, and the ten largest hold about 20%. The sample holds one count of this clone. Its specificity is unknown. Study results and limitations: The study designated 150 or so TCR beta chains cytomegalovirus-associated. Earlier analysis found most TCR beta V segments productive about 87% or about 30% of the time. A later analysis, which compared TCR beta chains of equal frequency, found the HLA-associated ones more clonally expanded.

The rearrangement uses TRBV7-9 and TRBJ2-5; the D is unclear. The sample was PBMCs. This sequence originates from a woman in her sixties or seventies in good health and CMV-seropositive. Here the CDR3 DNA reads TGTGCCAGCAGCGAAATCGGAGAGACCCAGTACTTC. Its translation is CASSEIGETQYF. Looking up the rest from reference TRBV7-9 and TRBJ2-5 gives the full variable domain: DTGVSQNPRHKITKRGQNVTFRCDPISEHNRLYWYRQTLGQGPEFLTYFQNEAQLEKSRLLSDRFSAERPKGSFSTLEIQRTEQGDSAMYLCASSEIGETQYFGPGTRLLVL.